This T cell receptor beta chain was profiled in a study of patients and donors after allogeneic stem cell transplantation. Trimming removed 3 bases at V and 1 base at J, with 13 bases between. CDR3 size: 15 residues. MiXCR, run by TCRdb on the RT-PCR reads, gives a single entry per CDR3 protein. The table has fewer than 500,000 distinct CDR3 sequences, approximately 16% seen once. Input material: blood, either unsorted or a sorted T cell fraction (not recorded which). This sequence joins TRBV12-3 or TRBV12-4 and TRBJ2-7, with D tentatively TRBD1 (6 bases). This clonotype originated in a human donor who was either an allogeneic HSCT recipient or a stem cell or donor lymphocyte infusion donor (not recorded which). It is not recorded whose cells these are; they may come from a transplant donor. The CDR3: CASSLYGTKSYEQYF. DNA of the CDR3: TGTGCCAGCAGTTTGTATGGGACAAAATCCTACGAGCAGTACTTC.